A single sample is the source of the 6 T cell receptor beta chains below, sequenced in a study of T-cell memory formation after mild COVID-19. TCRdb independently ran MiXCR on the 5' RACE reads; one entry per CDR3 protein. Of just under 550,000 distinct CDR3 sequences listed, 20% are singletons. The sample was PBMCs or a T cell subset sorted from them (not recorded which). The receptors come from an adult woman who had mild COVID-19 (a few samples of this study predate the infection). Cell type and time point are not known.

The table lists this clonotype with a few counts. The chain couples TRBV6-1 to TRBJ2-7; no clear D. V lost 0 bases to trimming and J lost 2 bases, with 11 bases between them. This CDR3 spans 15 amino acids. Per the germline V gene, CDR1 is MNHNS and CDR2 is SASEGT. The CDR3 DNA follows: TGTGCCAGCAGTGAAGCGAACAGCCGACCCTACGAGCAGTACTTC. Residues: CASSEANSRPYEQYF.

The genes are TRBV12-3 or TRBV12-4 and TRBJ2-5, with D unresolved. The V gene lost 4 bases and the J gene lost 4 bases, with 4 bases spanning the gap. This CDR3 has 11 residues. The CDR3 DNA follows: TGTGCCAGCAGTTGGTTAGAGACCCAGTACTTC. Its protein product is CASSWLETQYF.

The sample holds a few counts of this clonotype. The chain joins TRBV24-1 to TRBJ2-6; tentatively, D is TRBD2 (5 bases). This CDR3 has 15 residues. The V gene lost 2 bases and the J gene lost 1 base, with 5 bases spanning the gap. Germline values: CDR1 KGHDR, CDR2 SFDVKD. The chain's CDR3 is CATSDSGSGANVLTF. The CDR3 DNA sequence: TGTGCCACCAGTGATTCGGGGTCTGGGGCCAACGTCCTGACTTTC.

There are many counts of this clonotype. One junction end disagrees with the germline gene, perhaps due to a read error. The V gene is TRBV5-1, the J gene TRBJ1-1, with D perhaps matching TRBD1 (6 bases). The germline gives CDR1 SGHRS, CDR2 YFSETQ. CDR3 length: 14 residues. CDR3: CASSLGTRNTEAFF. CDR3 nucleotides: TGTGCCAGCAGCTTGGGGACAAGGAACACTGAAGCTTTCTTT.

CDR3 in amino acids: CAWSTGTGGYTF. In nucleotides, the CDR3 is TGTGCCTGGAGTACCGGGACAGGTGGCTACACCTTC. The chain uses TRBV30 and TRBJ1-2, with 8 nucleotides matching TRBD1. The V and J ends lost 2 bases and 7 bases, in that order; junction bases with no gene match: 3. The CDR3 runs 12 residues. In germline, CDR1 is GTSNPN, CDR2 SVGIG (reference sequence).

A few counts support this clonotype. The CDR3, as DNA: TGTGCCATCAGAGCAGGGGGGGCAACTAATGAAAAACTGTTTTTT. It encodes CAIRAGGATNEKLFF. The chain carries TRBV10-3 and TRBJ1-4; 7 bases align to TRBD1. The germline V gene encodes CDR1 ENHRY and CDR2 SYGVKD. The CDR3 has 15 amino acids. The trim removed 6 bases at V and 0 bases at J, leaving 4 bases unmatched.